The clone carrying this T cell receptor beta chain was counted only a few times. Its specificity is not known. These data come from a study of cytomegalovirus exposure and HLA in healthy donors. In the study overall: Genetic ancestry analysis placed approximately 79% of the 410 or so donors that were genotyped in the Caucasian-associated cluster.

This PCR relied on a set of 60 Vbeta primers and 13 Jbeta primers. Clones were sequenced by immunoSEQ multiplex PCR, and TCRdb holds only the in-frame ones, with some missing. The data hold 64,000 or so clones, with about two thirds observed a single time. The germline V gene has CDR1 SGHTA and CDR2 FQGNSA. Between the trimmed V and J ends, which lost 0 bases and 3 bases, there was a span of 6 bases. There are 13 residues in the CDR3. Study results and caveats: In a later analysis, at a false discovery rate of 0.05, approximately 15,000 TCR beta sequences matched HLA alleles. CMV serostatus stood as the only immune exposure information on hand. Accounts indicate the classifier identified cytomegalovirus status with strong specificity and sensitivity.

The TCR was taken from a woman aged 45 to 65 in good health and CMV-seropositive. The sequenced sample consisted of PBMCs. The J gene is TRBJ2-7, the V gene TRBV7-2, with D possibly being TRBD2 (5 bases). This CDR3 is CASSLAGNYEQYF. The CDR3 coding sequence is TGTGCCAGCAGCTTAGCCGGGAACTACGAGCAGTACTTC.